Below are 21 T cell receptor beta chains sequenced from a single sample in a study of blood T cell repertoires in COVID-19. The table came from immunoSEQ multiplex PCR; TCRdb's copy has only in-frame clones and leaves some out. The sample has over 100,000 clones, roughly 86% seen once. The source material was peripheral blood. These receptors were taken from a man aged 35 to 55 with acute or convalescent COVID-19.

This chain links TRBV29-1 with TRBJ2-2; TRBD2 might be the D (5 bases). V gave up 0 bases and J gave up 1 base, with 9 bases separating them. Looked up from germline, CDR1 is SQVTM and CDR2 is ANQGSEA. This CDR3 has 15 residues. The CDR3, as DNA: TGCAGCGTTGAAGATTTCGCGGGGAACACCGGGGAGCTGTTTTTT. Its translation: CSVEDFAGNTGELFF.

This rearrangement joins TRBV6-1 to TRBJ2-7, with a weak D call TRBD2 (5 bases). CDR3 length: 14 amino acids. Looked up from germline, CDR1 is MNHNS and CDR2 is SASEGT. The V gene lost 1 base and the J gene lost 5 bases, with 12 bases spanning the gap. The CDR3 region has the DNA TGTGCCAGCAGTGAAGTGGTTAGCGCCCACGAGCAGTACTTC. Residues: CASSEVVSAHEQYF.

This clone came up once. CDR3 residues: CASSPRGAGSGYTF. CDR3 DNA: TGTGCCAGCAGCCCCCGGGGGGCAGGGTCTGGCTACACCTTC. V usage is TRBV11-2 and J usage is TRBJ1-2, with D possibly being TRBD1 (6 bases). Germline assignment: CDR1 SGHAT and CDR2 FQNNGV. The CDR3 has 14 residues. V was cut by 5 bases and J by 7 bases, with 17 bases left in between.

The chain combines TRBV2 with TRBJ1-2; weak D call: TRBD1 (6 bases). Trimming removed 3 bases at V and 7 bases at J, with 15 bases between. Germline CDR1 SNHLY, CDR2 FYNNEI. CDR3 size: 14 residues. The DNA of the CDR3 is TGTGCCAGCAGTGAGATAGCCAGGGGTGGTGGCTACACCTTC. Amino acids: CASSEIARGGGYTF.

This chain joins TRBV10-3 and TRBJ1-1; 7 bases match TRBD1. There are 14 residues in the CDR3. Looked up from germline, CDR1 is ENHRY and CDR2 is SYGVKD. V lost 6 bases and J lost 4; bases outside the gene matches: 8. The CDR3 sequence: CAIRPGTEITEAFF. The DNA of the CDR3 is TGTGCCATCAGGCCCGGGACAGAGATCACTGAAGCTTTCTTT.

The chain links TRBV30 to TRBJ1-4, with TRBD1 as a possible D gene (6 bases). Germline-derived CDR1 and CDR2 are GTSNPN and SVGIG (reference sequence). This CDR3 is built from 15 residues. The V gene lost 2 bases and the J gene lost 8 bases, with 18 bases spanning the gap. The CDR3 loop is CAWSSNRDIDEKLFF. For the CDR3, the DNA is TGTGCCTGGAGTTCTAACAGGGACATCGACGAAAAACTGTTTTTT.

This CDR3 is CATWRGKYGYTF. In DNA, the CDR3 is TGTGCAACCTGGAGAGGGAAATATGGCTACACCTTC. V usage is TRBV5-8 and J usage is TRBJ1-2; D gene unclear. CDR1 SGHTS and CDR2 YDEGEE come from the germline V gene. The CDR3 consists of 12 residues.

This clone was found a few times. The chain links TRBV3-1 (or the pseudogene TRBV3-2) to TRBJ1-1; a weak D match, TRBD1 (5 bases). Trimming cost V 4 bases and J 5 bases, with 17 bases left between them. The germline gives CDR1 LGHDT, CDR2 YNNKEL (reference sequence). The CDR3 length is 15 residues. In nucleotides, the CDR3 is TGTGCCAGCAGCCCCGCGGGGGGAGGGAGGACTGAAGCTTTCTTT. Protein sequence: CASSPAGGGRTEAFF.

This chain joins TRBV7-8 and TRBJ1-6; TRBD1 agrees at 7 bases. CDR1 SGHVS and CDR2 FQNEAQ come from the germline V gene. This CDR3 is 18 amino acids long. V gave up 2 bases and J gave up 7 bases; unmatched junction bases: 14. This chain's CDR3 is CASSLRRGIQGRNSPLHF. The CDR3 region has the DNA TGTGCCAGCAGCTTAAGGAGGGGAATACAGGGGCGGAATTCACCCCTCCACTTT.

CDR3 sequence reads: CASSQERRGGGYTF. CDR3 DNA sequence: TGCGCCAGCAGCCAAGAAAGGAGGGGTGGTGGCTACACCTTC. The rearrangement links TRBV4-3 to TRBJ1-2; maybe TRBD1 (5 bases). The CDR3 extends over 14 amino acids. The germline gives CDR1 LGHNA, CDR2 YSLEER. The V gene lost 0 bases and the J gene lost 7 bases, with 12 bases spanning the gap.

The V and J genes are TRBV11-2 and TRBJ1-2, with D possibly matching TRBD1 (5 bases). The CDR3 contains 13 residues. The V and J ends lost 5 bases and 8 bases respectively, with 15 bases between them. Germline V lookup: CDR1 SGHAT, CDR2 FQNNGV. DNA for the CDR3: TGTGCCAGCAGCCAACAACGGGGGGAAGGCTACACCTTC. It is translated as CASSQQRGEGYTF.

This chain uses TRBV10-3 with TRBJ2-1; D possibly corresponds to TRBD1 (5 bases). From germline, CDR1 is ENHRY and CDR2 SYGVKD. This CDR3 contains 14 residues. Trimming removed 6 bases from V and 6 bases from J, with 15 bases in between. DNA for the CDR3: TGTGCCATCAGAGGGGATACGGCCCCCAATGAGCAGTTCTTC. Amino acids: CAIRGDTAPNEQFF.

Here the CDR3 reads CASSFLRTGANTGELFF. The CDR3 nucleotides read TGTGCCAGCAGCTTCTTACGGACAGGCGCGAACACCGGGGAGCTGTTTTTT. This chain joins TRBV7-6 and TRBJ2-2, with 7 bases lining up with TRBD1. The CDR3 sequence is 17 residues long. Trimming at V came to 3 bases and at J to 0 bases, leaving 7 bases not matched to a gene. From germline, CDR1 is SGHVS and CDR2 FNYEAQ.

This chain links TRBV5-6 with TRBJ1-1; 9 bases align to TRBD1. The CDR3 totals 15 residues. After removal of 5 bases from V and 0 bases from J, the junction contained 5 bases not matched to a gene. Germline V gene data show CDR1 as SGHDT and CDR2 as YYEEEE. CDR3 bases: TGTGCCAGCAGACGAACAGGGGGCATGAACACTGAAGCTTTCTTT. Protein: CASRRTGGMNTEAFF.

V gene TRBV7-7 combines with J gene TRBJ2-1; D is ambiguous. The CDR3 contains 14 residues. The germline V and J ends were trimmed by 2 bases and 3 bases, with 8 bases remaining between them. Germline CDR1 and CDR2: SSHAT and FNYEAQ (reference sequence). The chain's CDR3 is CASSLINSYNEQFF. The DNA of the CDR3 is TGTGCCAGCAGCTTAATCAACAGCTACAATGAGCAGTTCTTC.

The chain combines TRBV10-3 with TRBJ1-3; 8 bases align to TRBD1. CDR1 is ENHRY, CDR2 SYGVKD, per germline. There are 13 residues in the CDR3. Unmatched junction bases numbered 6, after V lost 10 bases and J lost 4 bases. The CDR3, as DNA: TGTGCCACGGCGACAGGGGACGGAAACACCATATATTTT. Its protein product is CATATGDGNTIYF.

Turning to this clone: At the DNA level, this CDR3 is encoded by other sequences in the same sample as well. V is TRBV7-2 and J is TRBJ1-1, with 7 positions matching TRBD1. In germline, CDR1 is SGHTA, CDR2 FQGNSA. Trimming took 1 base from V and 4 from J; bases not matched to a gene: 3. The CDR3 length is 14 residues. The CDR3 DNA is TGTGCCAGCAGCTTAGTTCAGGGGGGCACTGAAGCTTTCTTT. As protein: CASSLVQGGTEAFF.

The chain combines TRBV7-9 with TRBJ1-2; 8 positions match TRBD1. This CDR3 spans 14 amino acids. Germline V lookup: CDR1 SEHNR, CDR2 FQNEAQ (reference sequence). The junction had 10 bases not matched to a gene; V was cut back by 5 bases and J by 8 bases. The CDR3 DNA is TGTGCCAGCAGCAACCCCGGACAGGGCAGGGGCTACACCTTC. It yields the protein CASSNPGQGRGYTF.

The gene calls are TRBV10-3 and TRBJ1-5, with D unclear. Trimming left V 10 bases short and J 3 bases short, with 13 bases between. Germline CDR1 and CDR2: ENHRY and SYGVKD. The CDR3 is 13 residues long. CDR3 coding DNA: TGTGCCACCCACCGGGAGACCAATCAGCCCCAGCATTTT. It codes for CATHRETNQPQHF.

The genes are TRBV7-3 and TRBJ2-1, with 11 bases fitting TRBD2. The V gene end was trimmed by 1 base and the J gene end by 5 bases; junction bases not matched to a gene: 10. CDR1 is SGHTA and CDR2 is FQGTGA in the germline V gene. This CDR3 spans 18 amino acids. The CDR3 reads CASSLIHSGGVIHNEQFF. The DNA of the CDR3 is TGTGCCAGCAGCTTAATTCATAGCGGGGGGGTAATTCACAATGAGCAGTTCTTC. Filled out from reference TRBV7-3 and TRBJ2-1, the complete variable domain reads GAGVSQTPSNKVTEKGKYVELRCDPISGHTALYWYRQSLGQGPEFLIYFQGTGAADDSGLPNDRFFAVRPEGSVSTLKIQRTERGDSAVYLCASSLIHSGGVIHNEQFFGPGTRLTVL.

This clone showed up just a few times. V is TRBV12-5 and J is TRBJ2-3; 10 positions agree with TRBD2. The trim removed 6 bases at V and 2 bases at J, leaving 5 bases unmatched. CDR3 size: 15 residues. Per germline, CDR1 LGHNT and CDR2 FRNRAP. CDR3 loop: CASGPGLAVTDTQYF. CDR3 nucleotides: TGTGCTAGTGGCCCTGGACTAGCGGTCACAGATACGCAGTATTTT.